The entry below describes one T cell receptor beta chain. Each CDR3 protein gets one entry in TCRdb, which reprocessed the 5' RACE reads and gives no DNA. The sample table sets out hundreds of thousands of distinct CDR3 sequences. These data are taken from a study of T cells expressing NK-cell markers. Turning to the study itself: Sequencing covered eight donors, seven HCMV-seropositive and one seronegative.

This CDR3 region has 16 residues. Germline V CDR1 and CDR2: DFQATT, SNEGSKA (reference sequence). The source is a young man in good health. The sequencing input was blood T cells: a sorted CD56 or NKG2C T cell subset, CD4+ or CD8+ T cells, or bulk PBMC T cells (not recorded which). The chain combines TRBV20-1 with TRBJ2-7. The CDR3 spells CSARDILARTSYEQYF.